Sequencing of this TCR beta chain was carried out in a study of cytomegalovirus exposure and HLA in healthy donors. Notes on the study in general: Data from an earlier analysis indicated that most TCR beta V segments were productive either about 87% or about 30% of the time.

The CDR3 runs to 16 residues. Germline V gene data show CDR1 as SGHNT and CDR2 as YYREEE (reference sequence). J lost 2 bases, V lost 1 base, and 6 bases had no gene match. The study sampled nominally healthy donors, though unrecorded immune exposures were likely. Notes on this clone: Its specificity is not known.

Primers included in the PCR were 60 Vbeta and 13 Jbeta primers. Method: immunoSEQ multiplex PCR; TCRdb's copy keeps in-frame clones and lacks some. This sample yields around 68,000 clones, of which about 70% are seen a single time; 9.5% to 12% belongs to the top ten. The rearrangement uses TRBV5-4 and TRBJ2-3, with 8 bases that match TRBD2. The TCR was taken from a woman in her 30s in good health and CMV-seronegative. Sequenced: PBMCs. The CDR3 region is CASSLRSGGLTDTQYF. The CDR3 DNA follows: TGTGCCAGCAGCTTGAGGAGCGGGGGTCTCACAGATACGCAGTATTTT.